This passage covers 19 T cell receptor beta chains from one sample sequenced in a study of blood T cell repertoires in COVID-19. Profiling relied on immunoSEQ multiplex PCR, and the TCRdb table lists in-frame clones only, not all of them. Of over 100,000 clones in the sample, around four fifths were seen once. Source material: peripheral blood. These receptors were collected from a woman aged 60-70 years with acute or convalescent COVID-19.

J is TRBJ2-1 and V is TRBV7-8; 8 bases agree with TRBD2. Looked up from germline, CDR1 is SGHVS and CDR2 is FQNEAQ. V lost 1 base, J lost 9 bases, and 5 bases stayed unmatched. The CDR3 length is 14 residues. The CDR3 coding sequence is TGTGCCAGCAGCTTAGGAGGTAGCGGGGCTGAGCAGTTCTTC. Its translation: CASSLGGSGAEQFF.

The chain links TRBV9 to TRBJ2-3; 9 bases map to TRBD2. This CDR3 region has 14 residues. The trim removed 4 bases at V and 1 base at J, leaving 1 base unmatched. Germline lookup yields CDR1 SGDLS and CDR2 YYNGEE. The CDR3 is CASSRTSGTDTQYF. CDR3 nucleotides: TGTGCCAGCAGCCGGACTAGCGGCACAGATACGCAGTATTTT.

The chain employs TRBV11-2 and TRBJ2-1, with 10 bases that match TRBD2. This CDR3 spans 16 amino acids. J lost 6 bases, V lost 6 bases, and 11 bases had no gene match. Germline assignment: CDR1 SGHAT and CDR2 FQNNGV. Written as DNA, the CDR3 is TGTGCCAGCAGTAGGACTAGCGGTCTTGGAACCAATGAGCAGTTCTTC. Its protein product is CASSRTSGLGTNEQFF.

The chain employs TRBV7-8 and TRBJ1-1; 9 nucleotides agree with TRBD1. The germline V gene encodes CDR1 SGHVS and CDR2 FQNEAQ. This CDR3 comprises 16 residues. With V trimmed by 1 base and J by 1 base, 4 bases remained unmatched. The CDR3 protein is CASSLGDRDPNTEAFF. The CDR3, as DNA: TGTGCCAGCAGCTTAGGGGACAGGGACCCGAACACTGAAGCTTTCTTT.

The chain has TRBV4-1 and TRBJ1-1; no firm D call. V was cut by 4 bases and J by 1 base, with 10 bases left in between. The CDR3 totals 14 residues. CDR1 is MGHRA and CDR2 is YSYEKL in the germline V gene. DNA for the CDR3: TGCGCCAGCAGCCTGATCCCGGGGAACACTGAAGCTTTCTTT. This encodes CASSLIPGNTEAFF.

V is TRBV12-2 and J is TRBJ2-1; the table's D call, TRBD2, was not checked against the DNA. TRBV12-2 is a recognized pseudogene. The CDR3 consists of 16 residues. The CDR3 protein is CASRLAPGLVYNEQFF. The DNA for the CDR3 is TGTGCAAGTCGCTTAGCGCCGGGACTGGTGTACAATGAGCAGTTCTTC.

The gene calls are TRBV18 and TRBJ2-7; 7 nucleotides match TRBD1. The trim removed 3 bases at V and 4 bases at J, leaving 3 bases unmatched. Germline CDR1 and CDR2: KGHSH and LQKENI. CDR3 length: 13 amino acids. CDR3 residues: CASSPSGGYEQYF. CDR3 coding DNA: TGTGCCAGCTCACCTTCAGGGGGATACGAGCAGTACTTC.

The rearrangement links TRBV13 to TRBJ2-7, with D uncertain. CDR1 and CDR2 (germline): PRHDT, FYEKMQ (reference sequence). V dropped 3 bases and J dropped 1 base, with 10 bases sitting between them. This CDR3 region has 14 residues. The CDR3 loop reads CASSLRLHSYEQYF. The CDR3 coding sequence is TGTGCCAGCAGCTTGCGCCTCCATTCCTACGAGCAGTACTTC.

This clone is a singleton in its sample. The chain has TRBV7-9 and TRBJ2-7, with D possibly matching TRBD2 (5 bases). Germline CDR1 SEHNR, CDR2 FQNEAQ (reference sequence). The length of the CDR3 is 16 residues. V was cut by 2 bases and J by 2 bases, with 16 bases left in between. The CDR3 sequence: CASSLRTGGGTYEQYF. For the CDR3, the DNA is TGTGCCAGCAGCTTAAGGACTGGCGGCGGAACCTACGAGCAGTACTTC.

This clone occurred once. The chain has TRBV7-9 and TRBJ2-7; 9 nucleotides line up with TRBD1. CDR1 is SEHNR, CDR2 FQNEAQ, per germline (reference sequence). The CDR3 is made up of 15 amino acids. Trimming removed 5 bases from V and 5 bases from J; junction bases left unmatched: 10. As DNA, the CDR3 is TGTGCCAGCAGCCCACCGGACAGGGGCTCGCACGAGCAGTACTTC. It encodes CASSPPDRGSHEQYF.

The genes are TRBV20-1 and TRBJ1-1; 8 nucleotides match TRBD1. Germline CDR1 and CDR2: DFQATT and SNEGSKA (reference sequence). V shed 3 bases and J 0 bases; nucleotides not matched to a gene: 12. The CDR3 spans 17 residues. CDR3: CSASPGGTGLLNTEAFF. The CDR3, as DNA: TGCAGTGCTAGTCCAGGTGGGACAGGCTTATTGAACACTGAAGCTTTCTTT.

The CDR3 loop is CASSRTGTGGYNSPLHF. CDR3 DNA sequence: TGTGCCAGCAGTCGCACCGGGACAGGGGGCTATAATTCACCCCTCCACTTT. The rearrangement uses TRBV3-1 (or the pseudogene TRBV3-2) and TRBJ1-6, with 11 bases matching TRBD1. The germline CDR1 and CDR2 sequences are LGHDT and YNNKEL (reference sequence). Trimming took 6 bases from V and 3 from J; bases not matched to a gene: 7. The CDR3 totals 17 residues.

CDR3 sequence reads: CASSLLSGRAGNEQFF. CDR3 coding DNA: TGTGCCAGCAGCCTGTTAAGCGGGAGGGCTGGGAATGAGCAGTTCTTC. The rearrangement links TRBV11-2 to TRBJ2-1; 10 bases map to TRBD2. Germline V lookup: CDR1 SGHAT, CDR2 FQNNGV. V dropped 5 bases and J dropped 7; count of bases not matched to a gene: 11. This CDR3 comprises 16 residues. Full variable domain (outside the CDR3, taken from reference TRBV11-2 and TRBJ2-1): EAGVAQSPRYKIIEKRQSVAFWCNPISGHATLYWYQQILGQGPKLLIQFQNNGVVDDSQLPKDRFSAERLKGVDSTLKIQPAKLEDSAVYLCASSLLSGRAGNEQFFGPGTRLTVL.

The gene calls are TRBV5-1 and TRBJ2-1; D is uncertain. CDR1 and CDR2 (germline): SGHRS, YFSETQ. Deletions cut 4 bases from V and 2 bases from J, with 10 bases between. The CDR3 extends over 14 amino acids. The CDR3 nucleotides are TGCGCCAGCAGCCAAGAGGTCACCTACAATGAGCAGTTCTTC. Translating it yields CASSQEVTYNEQFF.

The V gene is TRBV5-4, the J gene TRBJ2-2; 9 bases match TRBD1. Looked up from germline, CDR1 is SGHNT and CDR2 is YYREEE (reference sequence). V lost 1 base to trimming and J lost 6 bases; unmatched junction nucleotides: 7. The CDR3 is made up of 16 amino acids. The CDR3 sequence is CASSLPGQGIAGELFF. The CDR3, as DNA: TGTGCCAGCAGCTTGCCGGGACAGGGTATCGCCGGGGAGCTGTTTTTT.

The chain combines TRBV7-2 with TRBJ1-2; D is ambiguous. This CDR3 comprises 13 residues. V shed 4 bases and J shed 8 bases, with 14 bases lying between them. Looked up from germline, CDR1 is SGHTA and CDR2 is FQGNSA. CDR3 loop: CASSSTEMAGYTF. The CDR3 DNA sequence: TGTGCCAGCAGCTCAACGGAGATGGCCGGCTACACCTTC. Complete variable domain (other parts from reference TRBV7-2 and TRBJ1-2): GAGVSQSPSNKVTEKGKDVELRCDPISGHTALYWYRQSLGQGLEFLIYFQGNSAPDKSGLPSDRFSAERTGGSVSTLTIQRTQQEDSAVYLCASSSTEMAGYTFGSGTRLTVV.

The genes are TRBV28 and TRBJ1-1; D is uncertain. With 6 bases removed from V and 3 bases from J, the gap between germline ends came to 20 bases. This CDR3 is 16 amino acids long. The germline CDR1 and CDR2 sequences are MDHEN and SYDVKM. The CDR3 DNA is TGTGCCAGCAGCCCCGGAGGGTTGCCGTCCGACACTGAAGCTTTCTTT. Encoded protein: CASSPGGLPSDTEAFF.

The V call is TRBV13, the J call TRBJ1-1, with D perhaps TRBD1 (6 bases). CDR1 PRHDT and CDR2 FYEKMQ come from the germline V gene (reference sequence). The CDR3 sequence is 14 residues long. Trimming removed 3 bases at V and 1 base at J, with 9 bases between. In nucleotides, the CDR3 is TGTGCCAGCAGCTTCGGACAGCAGAACACTGAAGCTTTCTTT. It codes for CASSFGQQNTEAFF.

The chain recombines TRBV5-5 with TRBJ2-5; the match to TRBD2 covers 8 bases. With 4 bases clipped from V and 2 bases from J, the junction kept 4 bases outside the gene matches. CDR1 is SGHKS, CDR2 YYEKEE, per germline (reference sequence). The length of the CDR3 is 14 residues. The CDR3 coding sequence is TGTGCCAGCAGCCGGGGGGGCTTTCAAGAGACCCAGTACTTC. The encoded protein is CASSRGGFQETQYF.